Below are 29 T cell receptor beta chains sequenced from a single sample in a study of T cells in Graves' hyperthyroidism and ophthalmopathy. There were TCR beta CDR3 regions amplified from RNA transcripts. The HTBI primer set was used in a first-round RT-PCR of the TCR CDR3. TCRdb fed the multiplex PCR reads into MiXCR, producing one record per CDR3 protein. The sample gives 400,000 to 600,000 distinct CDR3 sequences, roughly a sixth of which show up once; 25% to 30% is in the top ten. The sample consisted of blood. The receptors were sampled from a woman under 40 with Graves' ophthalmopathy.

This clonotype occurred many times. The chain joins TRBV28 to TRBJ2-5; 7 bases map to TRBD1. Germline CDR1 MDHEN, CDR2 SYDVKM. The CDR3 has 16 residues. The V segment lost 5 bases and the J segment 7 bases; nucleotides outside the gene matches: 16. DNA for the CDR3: TGTGCCAGCAGTCGTTTATATTGGGACGGGGACAGGACCCAGTACTTC. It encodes CASSRLYWDGDRTQYF.

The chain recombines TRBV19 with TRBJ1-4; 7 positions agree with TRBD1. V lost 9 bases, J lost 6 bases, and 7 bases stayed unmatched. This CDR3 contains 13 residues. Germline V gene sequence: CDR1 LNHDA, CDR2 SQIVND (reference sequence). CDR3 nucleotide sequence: TGTGCCAGCGCAGGGGGATTTGATGAAAAACTGTTTTTT. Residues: CASAGGFDEKLFF.

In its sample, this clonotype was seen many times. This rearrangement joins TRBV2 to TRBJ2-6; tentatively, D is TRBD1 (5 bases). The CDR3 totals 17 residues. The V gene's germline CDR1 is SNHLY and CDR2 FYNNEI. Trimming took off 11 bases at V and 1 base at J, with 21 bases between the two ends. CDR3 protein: CARGWTPKLSGANVLTF. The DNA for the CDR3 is TGTGCCCGCGGCTGGACACCCAAACTGTCTGGGGCCAACGTCCTGACTTTC.

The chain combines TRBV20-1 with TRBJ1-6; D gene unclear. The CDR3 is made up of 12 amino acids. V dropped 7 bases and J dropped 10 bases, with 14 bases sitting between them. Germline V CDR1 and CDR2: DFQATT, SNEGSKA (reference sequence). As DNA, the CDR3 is TGCAGTGTACGTCCGCCAGGCTCACCCCTCCACTTT. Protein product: CSVRPPGSPLHF.

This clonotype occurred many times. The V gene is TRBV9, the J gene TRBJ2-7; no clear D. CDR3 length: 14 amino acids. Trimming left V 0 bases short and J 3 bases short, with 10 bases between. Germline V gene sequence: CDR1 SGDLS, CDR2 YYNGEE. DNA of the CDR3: TGTGCCAGCAGCGTAGCGGGCATTGACTACGAGCAGTACTTC. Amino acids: CASSVAGIDYEQYF.

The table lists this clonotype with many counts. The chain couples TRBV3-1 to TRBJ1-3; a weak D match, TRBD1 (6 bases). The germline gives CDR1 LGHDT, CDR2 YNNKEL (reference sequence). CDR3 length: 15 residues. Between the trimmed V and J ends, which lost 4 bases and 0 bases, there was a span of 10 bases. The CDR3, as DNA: TGTGCCAGCAGCCGGACAGCCCGCTCTGGAAACACCATATATTTT. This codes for CASSRTARSGNTIYF.

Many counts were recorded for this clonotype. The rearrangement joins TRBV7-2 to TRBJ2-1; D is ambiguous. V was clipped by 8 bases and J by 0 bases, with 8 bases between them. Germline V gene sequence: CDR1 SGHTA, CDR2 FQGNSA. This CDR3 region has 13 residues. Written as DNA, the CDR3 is TGTGCCAGCGTGAAAAGCTCCTACAATGAGCAGTTCTTC. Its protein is CASVKSSYNEQFF.

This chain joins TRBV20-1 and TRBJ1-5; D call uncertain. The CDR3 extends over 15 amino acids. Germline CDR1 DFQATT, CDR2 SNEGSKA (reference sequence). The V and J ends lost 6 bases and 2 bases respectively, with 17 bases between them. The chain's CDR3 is CSALRWELGNQPQHF. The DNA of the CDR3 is TGCAGTGCCCTTAGGTGGGAACTAGGCAATCAGCCCCAGCATTTT.

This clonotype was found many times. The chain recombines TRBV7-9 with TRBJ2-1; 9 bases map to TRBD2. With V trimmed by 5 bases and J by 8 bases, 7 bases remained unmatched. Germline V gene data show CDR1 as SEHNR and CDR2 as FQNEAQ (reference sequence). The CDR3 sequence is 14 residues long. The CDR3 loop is CASSPRTSADEQFF. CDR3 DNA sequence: TGTGCCAGCAGCCCCAGGACTAGCGCGGATGAGCAGTTCTTC.

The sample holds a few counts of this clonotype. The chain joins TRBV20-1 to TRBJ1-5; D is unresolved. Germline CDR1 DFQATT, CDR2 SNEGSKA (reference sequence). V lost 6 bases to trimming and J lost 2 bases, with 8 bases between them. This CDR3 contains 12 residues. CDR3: CSAAFGNQPQHF. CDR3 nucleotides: TGCAGTGCCGCTTTTGGCAATCAGCCCCAGCATTTT.

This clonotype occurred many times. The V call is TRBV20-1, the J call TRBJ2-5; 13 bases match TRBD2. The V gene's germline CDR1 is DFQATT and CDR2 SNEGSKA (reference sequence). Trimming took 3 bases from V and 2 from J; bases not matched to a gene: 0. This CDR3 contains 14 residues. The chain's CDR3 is CSARGLAGQETQYF. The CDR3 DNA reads TGCAGTGCTAGGGGACTAGCGGGACAAGAGACCCAGTACTTC.

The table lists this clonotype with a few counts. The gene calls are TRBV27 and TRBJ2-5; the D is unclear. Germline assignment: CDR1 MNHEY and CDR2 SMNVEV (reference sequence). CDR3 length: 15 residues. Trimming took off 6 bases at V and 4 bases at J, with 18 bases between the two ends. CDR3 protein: CASREQGIGIETQYF. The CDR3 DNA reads TGTGCCAGCAGGGAACAAGGTATAGGGATAGAGACCCAGTACTTC.

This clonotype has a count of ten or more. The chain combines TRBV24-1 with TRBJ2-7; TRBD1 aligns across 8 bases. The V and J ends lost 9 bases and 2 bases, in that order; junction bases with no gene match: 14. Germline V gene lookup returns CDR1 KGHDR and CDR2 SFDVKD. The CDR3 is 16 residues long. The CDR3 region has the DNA TGTGCCACCTCTAGCTCGGACAGGGAGCGCACCTACGAGCAGTACTTC. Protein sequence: CATSSSDRERTYEQYF.

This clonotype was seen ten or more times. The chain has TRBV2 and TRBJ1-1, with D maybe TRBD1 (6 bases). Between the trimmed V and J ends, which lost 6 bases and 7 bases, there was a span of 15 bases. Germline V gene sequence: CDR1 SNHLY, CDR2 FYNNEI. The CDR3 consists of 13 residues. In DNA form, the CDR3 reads TGTGCCAGCAGATGGACAGAAACTGGTGAAGCTTTCTTT. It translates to CASRWTETGEAFF.

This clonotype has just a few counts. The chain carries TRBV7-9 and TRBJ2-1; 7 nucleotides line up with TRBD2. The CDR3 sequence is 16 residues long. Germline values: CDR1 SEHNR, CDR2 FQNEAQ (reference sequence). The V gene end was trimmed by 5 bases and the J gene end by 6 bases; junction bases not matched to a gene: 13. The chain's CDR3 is CASSKPLAEGSNEQFF. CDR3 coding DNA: TGTGCCAGCAGCAAGCCTCTAGCGGAGGGGTCCAATGAGCAGTTCTTC.

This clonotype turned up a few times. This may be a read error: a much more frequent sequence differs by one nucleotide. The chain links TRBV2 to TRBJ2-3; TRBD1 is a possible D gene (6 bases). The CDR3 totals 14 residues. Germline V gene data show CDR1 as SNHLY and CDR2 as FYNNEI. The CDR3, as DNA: TGTGCCAGCAGCTTTAGGACAGCCACAGATAGGCAGTATTTT. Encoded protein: CASSFRTATDRQYF.

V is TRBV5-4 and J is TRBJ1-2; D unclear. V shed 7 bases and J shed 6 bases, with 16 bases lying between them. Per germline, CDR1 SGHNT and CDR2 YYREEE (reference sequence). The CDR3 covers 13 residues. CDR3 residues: CASQYPEGHGYTF. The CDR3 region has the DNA TGTGCCAGCCAATATCCGGAGGGCCATGGCTACACCTTC.

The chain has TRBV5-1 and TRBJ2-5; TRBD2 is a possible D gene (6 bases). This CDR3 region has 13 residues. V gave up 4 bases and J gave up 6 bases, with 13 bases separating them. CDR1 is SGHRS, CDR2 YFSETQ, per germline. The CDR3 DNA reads TGCGCCAGCAGCCCGAGGAGGGGACAGACCCAGTACTTC. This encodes CASSPRRGQTQYF. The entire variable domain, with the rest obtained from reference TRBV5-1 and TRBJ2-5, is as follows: KAGVTQTPRYLIKTRGQQVTLSCSPISGHRSVSWYQQTPGQGLQFLFEYFSETQRNKGNFPGRFSGRQFSNSRSEMNVSTLELGDSALYLCASSPRRGQTQYFGPGTRLLVL.

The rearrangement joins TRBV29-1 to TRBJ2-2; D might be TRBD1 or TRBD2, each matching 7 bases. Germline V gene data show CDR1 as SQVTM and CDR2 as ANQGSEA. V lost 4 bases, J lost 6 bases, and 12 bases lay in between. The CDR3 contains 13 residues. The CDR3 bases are TGCAGCGTTGGGCAGGGGGGGTCCGGGGAGCTGTTTTTT. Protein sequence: CSVGQGGSGELFF.

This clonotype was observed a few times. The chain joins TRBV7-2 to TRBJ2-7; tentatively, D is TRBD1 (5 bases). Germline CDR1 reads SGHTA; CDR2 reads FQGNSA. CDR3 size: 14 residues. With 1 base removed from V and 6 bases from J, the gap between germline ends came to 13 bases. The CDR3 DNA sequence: TGTGCCAGCAGCTTAGTCACAGGAGTTCCCGAGCAGTACTTC. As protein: CASSLVTGVPEQYF.

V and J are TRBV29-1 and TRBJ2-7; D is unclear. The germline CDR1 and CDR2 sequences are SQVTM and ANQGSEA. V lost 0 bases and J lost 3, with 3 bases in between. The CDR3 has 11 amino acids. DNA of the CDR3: TGCAGCGTTGAAGAGGTCTACGAGCAGTACTTC. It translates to CSVEEVYEQYF.

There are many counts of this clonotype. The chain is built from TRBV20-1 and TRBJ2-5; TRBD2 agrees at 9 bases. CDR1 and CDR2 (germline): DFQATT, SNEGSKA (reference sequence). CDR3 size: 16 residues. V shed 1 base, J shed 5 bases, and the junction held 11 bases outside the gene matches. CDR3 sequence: CSARVPIAGVRETQYF. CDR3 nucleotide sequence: TGCAGTGCTAGAGTACCTATAGCGGGAGTTAGGGAGACCCAGTACTTC.

The CDR3 reads CASRQTGTGSDTQYF. In DNA, the CDR3 is TGTGCCAGCAGGCAAACCGGGACAGGGTCAGATACGCAGTATTTT. The gene calls are TRBV2 and TRBJ2-3, with 9 bases matching TRBD1. The CDR3 sequence is 15 residues long. Losses at the gene ends were 6 bases for V and 4 bases for J; bases not matched to a gene: 8. CDR1 and CDR2 (germline): SNHLY, FYNNEI.

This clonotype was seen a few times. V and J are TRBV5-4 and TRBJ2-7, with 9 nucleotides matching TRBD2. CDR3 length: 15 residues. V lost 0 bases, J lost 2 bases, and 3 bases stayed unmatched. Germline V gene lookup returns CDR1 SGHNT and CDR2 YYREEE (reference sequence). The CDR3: CASSLDSGGAYEQYF. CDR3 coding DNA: TGTGCCAGCAGCTTGGATAGCGGGGGTGCCTACGAGCAGTACTTC.

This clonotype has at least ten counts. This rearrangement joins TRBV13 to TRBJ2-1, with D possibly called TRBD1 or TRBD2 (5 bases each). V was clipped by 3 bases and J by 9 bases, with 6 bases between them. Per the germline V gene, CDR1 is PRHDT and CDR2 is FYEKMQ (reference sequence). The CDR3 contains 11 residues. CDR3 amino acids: CASSFGGEQFF. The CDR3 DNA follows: TGTGCCAGCAGCTTTGGGGGTGAGCAGTTCTTC.

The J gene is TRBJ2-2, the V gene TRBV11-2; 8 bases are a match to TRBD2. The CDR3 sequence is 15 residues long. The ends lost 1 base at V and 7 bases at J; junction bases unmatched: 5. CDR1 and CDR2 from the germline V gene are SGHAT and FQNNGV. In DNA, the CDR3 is TGTGCCAGCAGCTTAGCAAGCCTAGCGGGCGGGGAGCTGTTTTTT. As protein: CASSLASLAGGELFF. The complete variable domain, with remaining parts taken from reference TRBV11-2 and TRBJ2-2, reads EAGVAQSPRYKIIEKRQSVAFWCNPISGHATLYWYQQILGQGPKLLIQFQNNGVVDDSQLPKDRFSAERLKGVDSTLKIQPAKLEDSAVYLCASSLASLAGGELFFGEGSRLTVL.

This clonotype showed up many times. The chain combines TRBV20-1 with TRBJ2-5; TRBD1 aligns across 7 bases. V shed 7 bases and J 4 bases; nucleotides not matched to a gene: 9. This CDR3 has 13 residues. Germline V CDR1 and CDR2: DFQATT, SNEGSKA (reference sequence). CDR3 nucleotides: TGCAGTGTCAACCGGGACAGCGGAGAGACCCAGTACTTC. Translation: CSVNRDSGETQYF.

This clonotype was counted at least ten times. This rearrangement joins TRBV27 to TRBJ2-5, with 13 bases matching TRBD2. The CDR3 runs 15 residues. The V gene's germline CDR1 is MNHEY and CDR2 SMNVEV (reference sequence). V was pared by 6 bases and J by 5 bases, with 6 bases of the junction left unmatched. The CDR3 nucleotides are TGTGCCAGCAGACTAGCGGGAGGGCCGGGGGAGACCCAGTACTTC. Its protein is CASRLAGGPGETQYF.

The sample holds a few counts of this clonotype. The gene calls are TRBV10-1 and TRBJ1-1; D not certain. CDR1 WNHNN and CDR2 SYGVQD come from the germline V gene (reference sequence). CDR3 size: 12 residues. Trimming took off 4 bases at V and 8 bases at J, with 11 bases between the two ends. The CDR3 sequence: CASSVAFGEAFF. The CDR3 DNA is TGCGCCAGCAGTGTGGCTTTTGGGGAAGCTTTCTTT.